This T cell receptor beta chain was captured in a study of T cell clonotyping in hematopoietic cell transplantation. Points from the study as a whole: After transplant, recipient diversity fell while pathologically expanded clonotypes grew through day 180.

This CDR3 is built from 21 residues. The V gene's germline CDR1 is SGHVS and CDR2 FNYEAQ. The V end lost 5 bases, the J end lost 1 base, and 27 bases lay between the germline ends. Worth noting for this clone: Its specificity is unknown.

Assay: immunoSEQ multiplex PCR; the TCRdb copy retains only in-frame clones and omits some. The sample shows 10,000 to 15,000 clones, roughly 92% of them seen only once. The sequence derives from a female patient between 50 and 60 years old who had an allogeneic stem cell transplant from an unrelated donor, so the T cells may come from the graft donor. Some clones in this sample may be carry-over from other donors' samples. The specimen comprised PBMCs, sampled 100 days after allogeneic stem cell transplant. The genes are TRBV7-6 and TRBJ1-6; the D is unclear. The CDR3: CASSPRLAGTSSGSYNSPLHF. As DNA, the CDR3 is TGTGCCAGCAGCCCACGCCTCGCGGGAACAAGTTCGGGATCCTATAATTCACCCCTCCACTTT.